Presented here are 22 T cell receptor beta chains from one specimen sequenced in a study of human T cells and chemical hapten exposure. As to time point: healthy volunteer bleed at 2 weeks. Whole blood that had not been fractionated was the source of extracted total RNA. TCRdb itself ran the RACE reads through MiXCR, one entry per CDR3 protein. The repertoire holds tens of thousands of distinct CDR3 sequences, with about 8.6% as singletons. The material sequenced was whole blood. The receptor source for this set is a female donor in good health. Some clones in this sample may be carry-over from other donors' samples.

Only a few counts were recorded for this clonotype. The chain uses TRBV7-9 and TRBJ2-7, with 11 bases matching TRBD2. The CDR3 length is 17 residues. From germline, CDR1 is SEHNR and CDR2 FQNEAQ (reference sequence). Trimming removed 3 bases from V and 2 bases from J; junction bases left unmatched: 9. The CDR3 region is CASSFSSSGRSPYEQYF. The CDR3, as DNA: TGTGCCAGCAGCTTTTCGTCTAGCGGGAGGTCTCCCTACGAGCAGTACTTC.

This chain links TRBV5-6 with TRBJ1-1; no reliable D call. CDR1 is SGHDT, CDR2 YYEEEE, per germline. Trimming removed 0 bases from V and 5 bases from J, with 5 bases in between. This CDR3 contains 12 residues. Here the CDR3 reads CASSLAQTEAFF. As DNA, the CDR3 is TGTGCCAGCAGCTTGGCACAAACTGAAGCTTTCTTT. Variable domain in full (rest from reference TRBV5-6 and TRBJ1-1): DAGVTQSPTHLIKTRGQQVTLRCSPKSGHDTVSWYQQALGQGPQFIFQYYEEEERQRGNFPDRFSGHQFPNYSSELNVNALLLGDSALYLCASSLAQTEAFFGQGTRLTVV.

This clonotype was seen repeatedly, ten times or more. CDR3 nucleotide sequence: TGTGCCAGCAGTCAGGACCCAACAACCTACGAGCAGTACTTC. Protein: CASSQDPTTYEQYF. The genes are TRBV27 and TRBJ2-7; D is unresolved. The germline V and J ends were trimmed by 5 bases and 2 bases, with 13 bases remaining between them. CDR1 is MNHEY and CDR2 is SMNVEV in the germline V gene (reference sequence). The CDR3 is 14 residues long.

This clonotype was detected a few times. The rearrangement joins TRBV27 to TRBJ2-7; TRBD1 aligns across 7 bases. CDR1 MNHEY and CDR2 SMNVEV come from the germline V gene (reference sequence). The CDR3 has 14 residues. With V trimmed by 1 base and J by 2 bases, 2 bases remained unmatched. CDR3 DNA: TGTGCCAGCAGTTTATGGACAGGAGCCTACGAGCAGTACTTC. Translated: CASSLWTGAYEQYF.

In its sample, this clonotype was seen many times. The chain carries TRBV6-5 and TRBJ2-1; D is possibly TRBD2 (7 bases). Per the germline V gene, CDR1 is MNHEY and CDR2 is SVGAGI. CDR3 size: 15 residues. V lost 0 bases and J 6 bases, leaving 12 bases between the germline ends. The CDR3 DNA reads TGTGCCAGCAGTTACTCGAGGCGGGGGCCCAATGAGCAGTTCTTC. Protein: CASSYSRRGPNEQFF.

This clonotype turned up a few times. The gene calls are TRBV12-3 or TRBV12-4 and TRBJ1-2, with 10 nucleotides matching TRBD1. The V and J ends lost 5 bases and 6 bases, in that order; junction bases with no gene match: 6. The CDR3 spans 14 residues. This chain's CDR3 is CASSLRTGGNGYTF. The CDR3 bases are TGTGCCAGCAGTCTAAGGACAGGGGGTAATGGCTACACCTTC.

This clonotype was seen a few times. V is TRBV28 and J is TRBJ2-7; D might be TRBD2 (6 bases). The germline V gene has CDR1 MDHEN and CDR2 SYDVKM. V was shortened by 5 bases and J by 3 bases, with 17 bases between the two germline ends. The CDR3 has 15 residues. CDR3: CASSERRALSYEQYF. CDR3 in DNA: TGTGCCAGCAGTGAAAGGAGGGCCTTGAGCTACGAGCAGTACTTC.

V and J are TRBV27 and TRBJ1-5; weak D call: TRBD1 (6 bases). Germline V lookup: CDR1 MNHEY, CDR2 SMNVEV (reference sequence). This CDR3 region has 14 residues. Trimming removed 5 bases from V and 5 bases from J, with 13 bases in between. For the CDR3, the DNA is TGTGCCAGCAGTAACGACGAGGGGGATCAGCCCCAGCATTTT. Amino acids: CASSNDEGDQPQHF.

This clonotype was counted at least ten times. V and J are TRBV7-2 and TRBJ2-7; unclear D gene. Germline V gene data show CDR1 as SGHTA and CDR2 as FQGNSA. Deletions cut 1 base from V and 5 bases from J, with 6 bases between. The CDR3 runs to 12 residues. The CDR3: CASSLVLHEQYF. In DNA form, the CDR3 reads TGTGCCAGCAGCTTAGTACTCCACGAGCAGTACTTC.

This clonotype was seen a few times. V is TRBV20-1 and J is TRBJ2-2; 7 bases map to TRBD2. This CDR3 contains 15 residues. Germline V gene data show CDR1 as DFQATT and CDR2 as SNEGSKA (reference sequence). J was trimmed by 5 bases and V by 0 bases; bases with no gene match: 6. CDR3 nucleotides: TGCAGTGCTAGAGATCCTGCGGGAGATACCGGGGAGCTGTTTTTT. Amino acid sequence: CSARDPAGDTGELFF.

This clonotype was seen repeatedly, ten times or more. The chain couples TRBV5-1 to TRBJ2-7; possibly TRBD2 for D (5 bases). The CDR3 runs to 13 residues. From germline, CDR1 is SGHRS and CDR2 YFSETQ. V dropped 5 bases and J dropped 1 base, with 10 bases sitting between them. CDR3 nucleotide sequence: TGCGCCAGCAGTGTCGGACTTTCCTACGAGCAGTACTTC. Protein sequence: CASSVGLSYEQYF.

The rearrangement joins TRBV24-1 to TRBJ2-2; 9 bases agree with TRBD1. Looked up from germline, CDR1 is KGHDR and CDR2 is SFDVKD. The length of the CDR3 is 20 residues. Trimming at V came to 4 bases and at J to 0 bases, leaving 14 bases not matched to a gene. In DNA, the CDR3 is TGTGCCACCAGTGAACACAGGGGGCGGATAACCCGTCCGAACACCGGGGAGCTGTTTTTT. Protein product: CATSEHRGRITRPNTGELFF.

The V call is TRBV27, the J call TRBJ2-3; D is possibly TRBD2 (6 bases). CDR3 length: 14 residues. Germline CDR1 MNHEY, CDR2 SMNVEV (reference sequence). Trimming stripped 10 bases from V and 1 base from J, with 15 bases between. The CDR3 nucleotides are TGTGCCACCGGGGGACGTTGGGGCACAGATACGCAGTATTTT. The encoded protein is CATGGRWGTDTQYF.

This clonotype was observed at least ten times. The chain recombines TRBV5-4 with TRBJ2-3; 14 positions match TRBD2. V lost 4 bases, J lost 5 bases, and 9 bases stayed unmatched. This CDR3 spans 17 amino acids. The germline V gene has CDR1 SGHNT and CDR2 YYREEE (reference sequence). The CDR3 loop reads CASSPGLAGAPGDTQYF. The CDR3 DNA is TGTGCCAGCAGCCCGGGACTAGCGGGAGCCCCGGGAGATACGCAGTATTTT.

This clonotype was counted many times. The chain's CDR3 is CSAATSGRIPGGQYF. The DNA of the CDR3 is TGCAGTGCTGCCACTAGCGGGAGGATTCCTGGGGGTCAGTACTTC. This chain connects TRBV20-1 to TRBJ2-4, with 12 bases that match TRBD2. J was trimmed by 12 bases and V by 5 bases; bases with no gene match: 14. This CDR3 is built from 15 residues. Germline V gene data show CDR1 as DFQATT and CDR2 as SNEGSKA (reference sequence).

This clonotype occurred a few times. The J gene is TRBJ2-7, the V gene TRBV4-1, with TRBD1 matching over 9 bases. The CDR3 spans 15 residues. Germline V lookup: CDR1 MGHRA, CDR2 YSYEKL. After removal of 0 bases from V and 6 bases from J, the junction contained 6 bases not matched to a gene. In nucleotides, the CDR3 is TGCGCCAGCAGCCAAGAAGGACAGGGGTTGGGCGAGCAGTACTTC. This translates into CASSQEGQGLGEQYF.

This chain joins TRBV6-5 and TRBJ2-1, with D possibly matching TRBD2 (6 bases). This CDR3 has 17 amino acids. The V gene's germline CDR1 is MNHEY and CDR2 SVGAGI. V was clipped by 5 bases and J by 1 base, with 18 bases between them. CDR3 in DNA: TGTGCCAGCAGTCTTGCCCAGGGAGGCGGTTCCTACAATGAGCAGTTCTTC. Translation gives CASSLAQGGGSYNEQFF.

This clonotype showed up many times. The chain joins TRBV6-5 to TRBJ1-1; TRBD1 matches at 7 bases. Trimming cost V 0 bases and J 3 bases; bases outside gene matches: 10. CDR3 length equals 17 residues. Germline V gene sequence: CDR1 MNHEY, CDR2 SVGAGI. CDR3 amino acids: CASSYSNRGSGYTEAFF. DNA of the CDR3: TGTGCCAGCAGTTACTCGAACAGGGGCAGTGGGTACACTGAAGCTTTCTTT.

This clonotype was recorded many times. The chain uses TRBV7-9 and TRBJ2-1; TRBD2 is a possible D gene (5 bases). V was clipped by 2 bases and J by 8 bases, with 16 bases between them. This CDR3 has 15 residues. Germline V gene data show CDR1 as SEHNR and CDR2 as FQNEAQ (reference sequence). The CDR3 protein is CASSLPSGLYDEQFF. CDR3 in DNA: TGTGCCAGCAGCTTACCAAGCGGTTTGTACGATGAGCAGTTCTTC. Full variable domain (missing parts from reference TRBV7-9 and TRBJ2-1): DTGVSQNPRHKITKRGQNVTFRCDPISEHNRLYWYRQTLGQGPEFLTYFQNEAQLEKSRLLSDRFSAERPKGSFSTLEIQRTEQGDSAMYLCASSLPSGLYDEQFFGPGTRLTVL.

The rearrangement joins TRBV28 to TRBJ1-1; D gene unclear. V dropped 5 bases and J dropped 7 bases, with 11 bases sitting between them. The CDR3 is 12 residues long. The germline V gene has CDR1 MDHEN and CDR2 SYDVKM. The CDR3, as DNA: TGTGCCAGCAGTCCCGGGCTGGTTGAAGCTTTCTTT. It yields the protein CASSPGLVEAFF.

This clonotype was seen repeatedly, ten times or more. This chain joins TRBV5-1 and TRBJ2-1; the match to TRBD2 covers 11 bases. Losses at the gene ends were 4 bases for V and 8 bases for J; bases not matched to a gene: 5. Germline CDR1 is SGHRS and CDR2 is YFSETQ. The CDR3 covers 14 residues. CDR3 nucleotides: TGCGCCAGCAGCCTAACTAGCGGGAGCGATGAGCAGTTCTTC. Translated, it gives CASSLTSGSDEQFF.

This clonotype was observed a few times. This chain connects TRBV5-1 to TRBJ2-5, with 7 positions matching TRBD1. The ends lost 3 bases at V and 2 bases at J; junction bases unmatched: 1. Germline CDR1 is SGHRS and CDR2 is YFSETQ. The CDR3 covers 13 residues. The CDR3 here is CASSSQGQETQYF. CDR3 coding DNA: TGCGCCAGCAGCTCACAGGGGCAAGAGACCCAGTACTTC.